The 23 T cell receptor beta chains below all came from one sample that was sequenced in a study of blood T cell repertoires in COVID-19. Sequencing used immunoSEQ multiplex PCR; TCRdb keeps in-frame clones, though not all of them. Here the sample spans some 59,000 clones, 81% being singletons. Specimen: peripheral blood. The origin of the receptors is a woman aged 60 to 75 with acute or convalescent COVID-19.

This clone is a singleton in its sample. The chain links TRBV30 to TRBJ1-2; D might be TRBD1 (6 bases). Germline V gene lookup returns CDR1 GTSNPN and CDR2 SVGIG (reference sequence). This CDR3 spans 13 amino acids. CDR3 sequence reads: CALAPRGGYGYTF. CDR3 bases: TGTGCTTTGGCCCCCAGGGGTGGCTATGGCTACACCTTC.

V and J are TRBV5-1 and TRBJ2-7, with D maybe TRBD1 (6 bases). Germline CDR1 reads SGHRS; CDR2 reads YFSETQ. Trimming removed 4 bases from V and 3 bases from J, with 8 bases in between. The CDR3 runs 12 residues. CDR3 amino acids: CASSKQGYEQYF. The CDR3 DNA sequence: TGCGCCAGCAGCAAACAGGGCTACGAGCAGTACTTC.

The rearrangement links TRBV11-2 to TRBJ2-3; D is unresolved. V lost 5 bases, J lost 8 bases, and 11 bases lay in between. Germline-derived CDR1 and CDR2 are SGHAT and FQNNGV. CDR3 length: 12 amino acids. CDR3 in DNA: TGTGCCAGCAGCCCAAACCGAGGTACGCAGTATTTT. Residues: CASSPNRGTQYF.

The genes are TRBV5-6 and TRBJ2-7, with TRBD2 matching over 11 bases. The CDR3 contains 16 residues. Trimming took 4 bases from V and 2 from J; bases not matched to a gene: 8. The germline V gene has CDR1 SGHDT and CDR2 YYEEEE. The chain's CDR3 is CASSTSGTSGAYEQYF. The CDR3 DNA follows: TGTGCCAGCAGCACCTCCGGGACTAGCGGAGCCTACGAGCAGTACTTC.

The V gene is TRBV12-5, the J gene TRBJ2-2, with TRBD2 matching 9 bases. V gave up 2 bases and J gave up 6 bases; unmatched junction bases: 7. The length of the CDR3 is 16 residues. Germline V gene sequence: CDR1 LGHNT, CDR2 FRNRAP. In DNA form, the CDR3 reads TGTGCTAGTGGTTTGCTAGCGGGACGAACGCCCGGGGAGCTGTTTTTT. Protein sequence: CASGLLAGRTPGELFF.

This chain joins TRBV29-1 and TRBJ1-1, with D perhaps TRBD1 (6 bases). From germline, CDR1 is SQVTM and CDR2 ANQGSEA. CDR3 length: 13 residues. Trimming took off 6 bases at V and 2 bases at J, with 13 bases between the two ends. CDR3 region: CSVEWGGNTEAFF. The CDR3 DNA reads as TGCAGCGTCGAGTGGGGGGGCAACACTGAAGCTTTCTTT.

This chain links TRBV18 with TRBJ2-7; maybe TRBD1 (6 bases). CDR3 length equals 15 residues. Per the germline V gene, CDR1 is KGHSH and CDR2 is LQKENI. V shed 4 bases and J shed 0 bases, with 13 bases lying between them. The CDR3 reads CASSQQTGSSYEQYF. DNA of the CDR3: TGTGCCAGCTCACAGCAGACAGGCAGCTCCTACGAGCAGTACTTC.

As regards this clone: The sample carries other DNA sequences with the same CDR3. The J gene is TRBJ1-1, the V gene TRBV18; no firm D call. V gave up 3 bases and J gave up 2 bases, with 7 bases separating them. CDR1 and CDR2 (germline): KGHSH, LQKENI. There are 13 residues in the CDR3. The CDR3 region has the DNA TGTGCCAGCTCACCGGGCCAAAACACTGAAGCTTTCTTT. The encoded protein is CASSPGQNTEAFF.

Only one count was recorded for this clone. This chain uses TRBV7-8 with TRBJ2-7, with 12 nucleotides matching TRBD2. Trimming cost V 4 bases and J 6 bases; bases outside gene matches: 7. This CDR3 contains 15 residues. Germline loops: CDR1 SGHVS, CDR2 FQNEAQ. The CDR3 DNA follows: TGTGCCAGCAGCTGGCGGACTAGCGGGATGGGCGAGCAGTACTTC. It translates to CASSWRTSGMGEQYF.

The CDR3: CASSYFEGSYNEQFF. CDR3 in DNA: TGTGCCAGTAGTTACTTCGAGGGCTCCTACAATGAGCAGTTCTTC. This chain connects TRBV19 to TRBJ2-1, with a possible D match to TRBD2 (5 bases). This CDR3 is built from 15 residues. Trimming removed 5 bases from V and 0 bases from J, with 11 bases in between. Looked up from germline, CDR1 is LNHDA and CDR2 is SQIVND (reference sequence). Variable domain in full (rest from reference TRBV19 and TRBJ2-1): DGGITQSPKYLFRKEGQNVTLSCEQNLNHDAMYWYRQDPGQGLRLIYYSQIVNDFQKGDIAEGYSVSREKKESFPLTVTSAQKNPTAFYLCASSYFEGSYNEQFFGPGTRLTVL.

The CDR3 region is CASSLKGEYEQYF. As DNA, the CDR3 is TGTGCCAGCAGTTTAAAGGGGGAATACGAGCAGTACTTC. The chain combines TRBV12-3 or TRBV12-4 with TRBJ2-7; D possibly corresponds to TRBD1 (6 bases). With 2 bases removed from V and 4 bases from J, the gap between germline ends came to 9 bases. This CDR3 region has 13 residues.

This rearrangement joins TRBV7-9 to TRBJ2-7; a possible D gene is TRBD1 (6 bases). Germline V gives CDR1 SEHNR, CDR2 FQNEAQ (reference sequence). CDR3 length equals 14 residues. The V and J ends lost 5 bases and 1 base respectively, with 12 bases between them. This CDR3 is CASSLTGTSYEQYF. CDR3 in DNA: TGTGCCAGCAGCCTAACCGGGACATCCTACGAGCAGTACTTC.

This chain joins TRBV7-9 and TRBJ2-2; weak D call: TRBD2 (5 bases). The germline V gene has CDR1 SEHNR and CDR2 FQNEAQ (reference sequence). CDR3 size: 14 residues. Trimming stripped 3 bases from V and 7 bases from J, with 12 bases between. The CDR3 DNA reads as TGTGCCAGCAGCTTTACTAGAGAGATCGGGGAGCTGTTTTTT. Protein product: CASSFTREIGELFF. The variable domain in full, completed from reference TRBV7-9 and TRBJ2-2, reads DTGVSQNPRHKITKRGQNVTFRCDPISEHNRLYWYRQTLGQGPEFLTYFQNEAQLEKSRLLSDRFSAERPKGSFSTLEIQRTEQGDSAMYLCASSFTREIGELFFGEGSRLTVL.

The V gene is TRBV21-1, the J gene TRBJ2-3; the tabulated D call, TRBD1, remains unverified against the DNA. TRBV21-1 is a pseudogene segment. There are 19 residues in the CDR3. Here the CDR3 reads CASSNTGRQGVIQWDTQYF. The DNA for the CDR3 is TGTGCCAGCAGCAATACGGGCCGACAGGGGGTTATTCAGTGGGATACGCAGTATTTT.

This clone was seen a handful of times. The CDR3 nucleotides are TGTGCCAGCGGGGGACTAGAGGGAGAGACCCAGTACTTC. As protein: CASGGLEGETQYF. The chain combines TRBV2 with TRBJ2-5; 8 nucleotides line up with TRBD2. Trimming cost V 8 bases and J 4 bases; bases outside gene matches: 6. CDR3 length: 13 residues. Germline V gene sequence: CDR1 SNHLY, CDR2 FYNNEI.

The V gene is TRBV18, the J gene TRBJ2-5, with no clear D. The germline V gene has CDR1 KGHSH and CDR2 LQKENI. The V gene lost 2 bases and the J gene lost 4 bases, with 5 bases spanning the gap. This CDR3 contains 12 residues. In DNA form, the CDR3 reads TGTGCCAGCTCACCAGGCGGAGAGACCCAGTACTTC. This gives the protein CASSPGGETQYF.

As DNA, the CDR3 is TGCGCCAGCAGTGAGGGACACTTCCAAGAGACCCAGTACTTC. As protein: CASSEGHFQETQYF. The V and J genes are TRBV10-1 and TRBJ2-5; tentative D call: TRBD1 (5 bases). The CDR3 covers 14 residues. Looked up from germline, CDR1 is WNHNN and CDR2 is SYGVQD (reference sequence). V was shortened by 2 bases and J by 1 base, with 8 bases between the two germline ends.

The rearrangement links TRBV19 to TRBJ2-2, with TRBD2 identical over 11 bases. The V segment lost 6 bases and the J segment 4 bases; nucleotides outside the gene matches: 13. Germline-derived CDR1 and CDR2 are LNHDA and SQIVND (reference sequence). This CDR3 region has 18 residues. CDR3 sequence: CASRSPPVAGGRTGELFF. CDR3 DNA sequence: TGTGCCAGTAGATCCCCCCCCGTAGCGGGAGGGCGCACCGGGGAGCTGTTTTTT. Using reference TRBV19 and TRBJ2-2 for the parts outside the CDR3, the full variable domain is DGGITQSPKYLFRKEGQNVTLSCEQNLNHDAMYWYRQDPGQGLRLIYYSQIVNDFQKGDIAEGYSVSREKKESFPLTVTSAQKNPTAFYLCASRSPPVAGGRTGELFFGEGSRLTVL.

This clone has only a few counts. The CDR3 DNA reads as TGTGCCAGCAGTGAAACAGGGGCGTATGGCTACACCTTC. Protein sequence: CASSETGAYGYTF. V usage is TRBV25-1 and J usage is TRBJ1-2; 7 bases align to TRBD1. Looked up from germline, CDR1 is MGHDK and CDR2 is SYGVNS. The CDR3 is 13 residues long. The ends lost 2 bases at V and 5 bases at J; junction bases unmatched: 2.

This clone was detected once. This chain uses TRBV6-5 with TRBJ2-7; no firm D call. The length of the CDR3 is 16 residues. Germline loops: CDR1 MNHEY, CDR2 SVGAGI. The germline V and J ends were trimmed by 0 bases and 2 bases, with 14 bases remaining between them. The CDR3 coding sequence is TGTGCCAGCAGTTACTCGATTGAACAGATACCCTACGAGCAGTACTTC. It specifies CASSYSIEQIPYEQYF.

V usage is TRBV14 and J usage is TRBJ1-5, with D perhaps TRBD1 (5 bases). The germline CDR1 and CDR2 sequences are SGHDN and FVKESK. Trimming pared 0 bases from V and 4 bases from J, leaving 10 bases between. The CDR3 runs to 15 residues. CDR3 nucleotide sequence: TGTGCCAGCAGCCAAGAGCGACAGATTAATCAGCCCCAGCATTTT. Translated, it gives CASSQERQINQPQHF. Full variable domain (remainder filled in from reference TRBV14 and TRBJ1-5): EAGVTQFPSHSVIEKGQTVTLRCDPISGHDNLYWYRRVMGKEIKFLLHFVKESKQDESGMPNNRFLAERTGGTYSTLKVQPAELEDSGVYFCASSQERQINQPQHFGDGTRLSIL.

This clone turned up a few times. This chain joins TRBV10-3 and TRBJ2-7; 8 nucleotides agree with TRBD1. CDR3 size: 15 residues. Germline CDR1 reads ENHRY; CDR2 reads SYGVKD. V gave up 6 bases and J gave up 0 bases; unmatched junction bases: 7. The CDR3 bases are TGTGCCATCAGATCGGGACAGGCCCTCTCCTACGAGCAGTACTTC. Protein sequence: CAIRSGQALSYEQYF.

The V gene is TRBV28, the J gene TRBJ1-5; D is uncertain. There are 13 residues in the CDR3. The germline V gene has CDR1 MDHEN and CDR2 SYDVKM. V lost 4 bases to trimming and J lost 5 bases, with 9 bases between them. The CDR3 sequence is CASSYGGHQPQHF. The CDR3 bases are TGTGCCAGCAGTTACGGCGGCCATCAGCCCCAGCATTTT.